This T cell receptor (beta chain) was sequenced for a study of identical twins. TCRdb passed the 5' RACE reads through MiXCR, listing each CDR3 protein once. The sample contains 150,000 or so distinct CDR3 sequences, roughly 3.5% of which appear only once. V was shortened by 11 bases and J by 7 bases, with 24 bases between the two germline ends. The CDR3 runs to 15 residues. Study-wide results and caveats: Low generation-probability sequences were in excess among twin-shared out-of-frame alpha sequences. Twins' excess sharing was less marked for out-of-frame beta sequences.

This clonotype occurred many times. Its antigen is still unknown. The receptor was derived from a man younger than 35 in good health. The gene calls are TRBV12-3 or TRBV12-4 and TRBJ1-5, with D perhaps matching TRBD1 (6 bases). Input material: memory T cells sorted from blood. CDR3 in amino acids: CAARGFQPPGQPQHF. DNA of the CDR3: TGTGCCGCTAGGGGGTTCCAGCCGCCGGGGCAGCCCCAGCATTTT.